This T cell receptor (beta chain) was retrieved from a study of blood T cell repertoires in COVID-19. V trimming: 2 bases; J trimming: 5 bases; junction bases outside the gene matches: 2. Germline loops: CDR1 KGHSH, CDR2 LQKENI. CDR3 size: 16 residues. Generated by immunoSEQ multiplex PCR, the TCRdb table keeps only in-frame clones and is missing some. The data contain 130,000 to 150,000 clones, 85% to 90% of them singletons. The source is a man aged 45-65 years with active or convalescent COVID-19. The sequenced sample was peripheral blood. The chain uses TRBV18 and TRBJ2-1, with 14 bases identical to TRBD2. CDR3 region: CASSPGTSGSNNEQFF. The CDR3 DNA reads TGTGCCAGCTCACCAGGGACTAGCGGGAGTAACAATGAGCAGTTCTTC.